The next 24 T cell receptor beta chains were all read from a single sample in a study of OX40 agonist ivuxolimab in advanced cancers. Libraries came from the immunoSEQ multiplex PCR assay. This immuneACCESS table, as held by TCRdb, lists in-frame sequences with V and J called but not all clones. Of the missing ones, under half trace to an unresolved V gene in checked studies; the others have no known cause. The sample records about 81,000 clones, more than 85% of which are singletons. The top ten hold 14% of the sample. Sample: CD4+ or CD8+ T cells sorted from blood, taken in a trial of the OX40 agonist ivuxolimab. These receptors were obtained from an adult with an advanced solid tumor such as melanoma, head and neck, liver or kidney cancer.

This clone was counted a single time. This chain connects TRBV28 to TRBJ2-5; TRBD1 agrees at 8 bases. The CDR3 runs to 14 residues. CDR1 and CDR2 (germline): MDHEN, SYDVKM. The junction had 6 bases not matched to a gene; V was cut back by 9 bases and J by 0 bases. CDR3 nucleotide sequence: TGTGCCAGTCAGGGGGCCGGGTACCAAGAGACCCAGTACTTC. Translation: CASQGAGYQETQYF.

CDR3 coding DNA: TGTGCCAGCAGCTCAGATGGCCCTCGGGGGGATCACAATGAGCAGTTCTTC. Protein: CASSSDGPRGDHNEQFF. J is TRBJ2-1 and V is TRBV7-8; 7 bases are a match to TRBD2. The CDR3 is 17 residues long. Germline V gives CDR1 SGHVS, CDR2 FQNEAQ. The V segment lost 4 bases and the J segment 5 bases; nucleotides outside the gene matches: 14.

The gene calls are TRBV27 and TRBJ2-1; D unclear. The CDR3 covers 13 residues. Germline V CDR1 and CDR2: MNHEY, SMNVEV (reference sequence). Trimming left V 2 bases short and J 7 bases short, with 9 bases between. As DNA, the CDR3 is TGTGCCAGCAGTTTAGGCCTGACGAATGAGCAGTTCTTC. Its protein product is CASSLGLTNEQFF.

The CDR3 DNA follows: TGCGCCAGCAGCCAATATCCGGGAGGGCCTGAAGCTTTCTTT. Protein: CASSQYPGGPEAFF. The chain employs TRBV4-1 and TRBJ1-1; no clear D. V lost 2 bases and J lost 6, with 13 bases in between. Germline values: CDR1 MGHRA, CDR2 YSYEKL. CDR3 length: 14 amino acids.

The chain has TRBV27 and TRBJ2-1; 8 nucleotides align to TRBD2. Germline loops: CDR1 MNHEY, CDR2 SMNVEV (reference sequence). V was clipped by 2 bases and J by 2 bases; unmatched bases: 2. The CDR3 covers 15 residues. The CDR3 DNA is TGTGCCAGCAGTTTAAGCGGGAGCCCCTACAATGAGCAGTTCTTC. Its protein product is CASSLSGSPYNEQFF.

The CDR3 bases are TGCGCCAGCAGCTTGGACGGACAGAGCACAGATACGCAGTATTTT. As protein: CASSLDGQSTDTQYF. This chain joins TRBV5-1 and TRBJ2-3, with D maybe TRBD1 (6 bases). CDR3 size: 15 residues. The germline CDR1 and CDR2 sequences are SGHRS and YFSETQ. V lost 0 bases to trimming and J lost 0 bases, with 8 bases between them.

The chain uses TRBV7-9 and TRBJ2-7, with 9 bases fitting TRBD2. J gave up 3 bases and V 2 bases, and 5 bases lay outside the gene matches. The CDR3 totals 15 residues. The germline V gene has CDR1 SEHNR and CDR2 FQNEAQ (reference sequence). CDR3 in DNA: TGTGCCAGCAGCTTAAGAGCGGGGGGAGGCTACGAGCAGTACTTC. It encodes CASSLRAGGGYEQYF.

The chain couples TRBV28 to TRBJ1-1; D might be TRBD1 (5 bases). CDR1 and CDR2 (germline): MDHEN, SYDVKM. The ends were cut back, 6 bases at V and 0 bases at J, with 17 bases in the middle. The CDR3 runs to 16 residues. The CDR3 here is CASSWEGPQLNTEAFF. The CDR3 bases are TGTGCCAGCAGCTGGGAGGGGCCACAATTGAACACTGAAGCTTTCTTT.

This clone was counted once. The V gene is TRBV19, the J gene TRBJ1-2, with 9 bases fitting TRBD1. This CDR3 has 14 residues. Trimming at V came to 5 bases and at J to 7 bases, leaving 8 bases not matched to a gene. The germline V gene encodes CDR1 LNHDA and CDR2 SQIVND (reference sequence). The CDR3 coding sequence is TGTGCCAGTAGTTGGACAGGGGAGTCTTTTGGCTACACCTTC. It is translated as CASSWTGESFGYTF.

J is TRBJ2-2 and V is TRBV6-5; D is perhaps TRBD2 (6 bases). Germline CDR1 is MNHEY and CDR2 is SVGAGI. V was cut by 5 bases and J by 3 bases, with 10 bases left in between. The CDR3 totals 14 residues. The DNA of the CDR3 is TGTGCCAGCAGTGGGAGCGGGTACACCGGGGAGCTGTTTTTT. Protein product: CASSGSGYTGELFF.

V is TRBV5-6 and J is TRBJ2-7; weak D call: TRBD1 (6 bases). The CDR3 loop spans 13 amino acids. Germline CDR1 is SGHDT and CDR2 is YYEEEE. Trimming took off 2 bases at V and 4 bases at J, with 10 bases between the two ends. CDR3 region: CASSFYRAYEQYF. For the CDR3, the DNA is TGTGCCAGCAGCTTTTACAGGGCGTACGAGCAGTACTTC. Supplemented by reference TRBV5-6 and TRBJ2-7, the full variable domain reads DAGVTQSPTHLIKTRGQQVTLRCSPKSGHDTVSWYQQALGQGPQFIFQYYEEEERQRGNFPDRFSGHQFPNYSSELNVNALLLGDSALYLCASSFYRAYEQYFGPGTRLTVT.

The V and J genes are TRBV4-3 and TRBJ2-1; 7 bases line up with TRBD1. V lost 0 bases, J lost 4 bases, and 6 bases stayed unmatched. Germline values: CDR1 LGHNA, CDR2 YSLEER. The CDR3 is 16 residues long. CDR3 nucleotides: TGCGCCAGCAGCCAAGATGCACAGGGGTATTACAATGAGCAGTTCTTC. This codes for CASSQDAQGYYNEQFF.

The chain combines TRBV19 with TRBJ2-1; D unclear. The V and J ends lost 1 base and 0 bases respectively, with 7 bases between them. The V gene's germline CDR1 is LNHDA and CDR2 SQIVND (reference sequence). The CDR3 consists of 15 residues. CDR3 nucleotide sequence: TGTGCCAGTAGTATAGCTAGTAGCTCCTACAATGAGCAGTTCTTC. It translates to CASSIASSSYNEQFF.

The V call is TRBV19, the J call TRBJ2-7, with D uncertain. Trimming took off 6 bases at V and 2 bases at J, with 11 bases between the two ends. The germline CDR1 and CDR2 sequences are LNHDA and SQIVND (reference sequence). CDR3 length equals 13 residues. CDR3 amino acids: CASSHTGAYEQYF. The CDR3 DNA reads as TGTGCCAGTAGCCATACCGGTGCCTACGAGCAGTACTTC.

The CDR3 region is CAWSVVDLGYEQYF. The CDR3 bases are TGTGCCTGGAGTGTAGTAGACCTGGGCTACGAGCAGTACTTC. The chain employs TRBV30 and TRBJ2-7; D remains ambiguous. Per germline, CDR1 GTSNPN and CDR2 SVGIG (reference sequence). With 0 bases removed from V and 3 bases from J, the gap between germline ends came to 12 bases. The CDR3 is 14 residues long.

The CDR3: CASSPNPPRPDTQYF. CDR3 sequence (DNA): TGTGCCAGCTCACCAAACCCACCGCGGCCAGATACGCAGTATTTT. The chain carries TRBV18 and TRBJ2-3; no reliable D call. The V gene's germline CDR1 is KGHSH and CDR2 LQKENI. The CDR3 runs to 15 residues. Trimming took off 2 bases at V and 4 bases at J, with 13 bases between the two ends.

The rearrangement links TRBV4-1 to TRBJ1-1, with no clear D. The CDR3 consists of 15 residues. Germline V gives CDR1 MGHRA, CDR2 YSYEKL. V dropped 0 bases and J dropped 0 bases, with 8 bases sitting between them. For the CDR3, the DNA is TGCGCCAGCAGCCAAGAGGGCCAGGTGAACACTGAAGCTTTCTTT. Its protein is CASSQEGQVNTEAFF.

The chain couples TRBV5-4 to TRBJ1-2; 7 bases fit TRBD1. The germline CDR1 and CDR2 sequences are SGHNT and YYREEE (reference sequence). CDR3 length: 13 residues. V dropped 5 bases and J dropped 6; count of bases not matched to a gene: 7. CDR3 loop: CASRPGQADGYTF. The DNA of the CDR3 is TGTGCCAGCAGACCCGGACAGGCGGATGGCTACACCTTC.

This clone has only one observation. The chain employs TRBV9 and TRBJ2-1, with D perhaps assigned TRBD1 or TRBD2 (6 bases each). V was pared by 4 bases and J by 9 bases, with 14 bases between. The germline CDR1 and CDR2 sequences are SGDLS and YYNGEE. The CDR3 is made up of 13 amino acids. CDR3: CASSPTWGAEQFF. The CDR3, as DNA: TGTGCCAGCAGCCCAACCTGGGGGGCTGAGCAGTTCTTC.

The rearrangement links TRBV25-1 to TRBJ1-1, with D unclear. This CDR3 has 12 residues. V was trimmed by 4 bases and J by 5 bases, leaving 8 bases between them. Germline lookup yields CDR1 MGHDK and CDR2 SYGVNS. The CDR3 is CASSGPGTEAFF. For the CDR3, the DNA is TGTGCCAGCAGTGGCCCCGGGACTGAAGCTTTCTTT. Full variable domain (rest looked up from reference TRBV25-1 and TRBJ1-1): EADIYQTPRYLVIGTGKKITLECSQTMGHDKMYWYQQDPGMELHLIHYSYGVNSTEKGDLSSESTVSRIRTEHFPLTLESARPSHTSQYLCASSGPGTEAFFGQGTRLTVV.

The genes are TRBV6-6 and TRBJ2-5; D could derive from TRBD1 or TRBD2 (5 bases each). Germline values: CDR1 MNHNY, CDR2 SVGAGI (reference sequence). The CDR3 length is 16 residues. V was cut by 10 bases and J by 0 bases, with 21 bases left in between. CDR3 residues: CATSPGRKVYQETQYF. The CDR3, as DNA: TGTGCCACCTCCCCGGGGCGTAAAGTGTACCAAGAGACCCAGTACTTC.

The CDR3 loop is CASSVALADNEQFF. DNA of the CDR3: TGTGCCAGCAGCGTAGCTCTGGCGGACAATGAGCAGTTCTTC. The genes are TRBV9 and TRBJ2-1; no clear D. The CDR3 consists of 14 residues. Trimming cost V 0 bases and J 5 bases, with 9 bases left between them. Germline assignment: CDR1 SGDLS and CDR2 YYNGEE.

The CDR3 loop is CASSYSADRGYEQYF. The CDR3 region has the DNA TGTGCCAGCAGTTACTCTGCGGACAGGGGTTACGAGCAGTACTTC. The gene calls are TRBV6-6 and TRBJ2-7, with TRBD1 matching over 9 bases. V dropped 0 bases and J dropped 4; count of bases not matched to a gene: 4. CDR3 size: 15 residues. Germline-derived CDR1 and CDR2 are MNHNY and SVGAGI (reference sequence).

V and J are TRBV7-2 and TRBJ2-7; D unclear. Trimming took 2 bases from V and 2 from J, leaving 7 bases between them. Germline CDR1 and CDR2: SGHTA and FQGNSA. This CDR3 contains 13 residues. The CDR3 loop reads CASSLPGTYEQYF. CDR3 in DNA: TGTGCCAGCAGCTTACCGGGTACCTACGAGCAGTACTTC.